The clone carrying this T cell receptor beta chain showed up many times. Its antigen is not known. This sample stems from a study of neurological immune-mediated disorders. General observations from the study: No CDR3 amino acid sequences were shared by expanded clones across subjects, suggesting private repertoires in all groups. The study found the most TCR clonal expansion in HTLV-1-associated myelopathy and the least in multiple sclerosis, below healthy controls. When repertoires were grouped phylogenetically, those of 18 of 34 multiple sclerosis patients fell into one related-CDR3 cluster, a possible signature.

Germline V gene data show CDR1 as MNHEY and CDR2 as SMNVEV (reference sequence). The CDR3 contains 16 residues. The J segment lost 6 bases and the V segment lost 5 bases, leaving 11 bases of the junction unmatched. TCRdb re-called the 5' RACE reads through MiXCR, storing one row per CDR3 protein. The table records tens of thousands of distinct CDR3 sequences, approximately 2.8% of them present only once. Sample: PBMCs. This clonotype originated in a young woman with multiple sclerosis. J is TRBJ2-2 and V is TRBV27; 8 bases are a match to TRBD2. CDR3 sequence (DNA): TGTGCCAGCAGTCCCCCGGGGGGGGGACTTCCCGGGGAGCTGTTTTTT. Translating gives CASSPPGGGLPGELFF.